The 30 T cell receptor beta chains listed next were all sequenced from one sample in a study of cytomegalovirus exposure and HLA in healthy donors. Use of 60 Vbeta and 13 Jbeta primers characterized the PCR. Measured with immunoSEQ multiplex PCR; TCRdb has only the in-frame clones, and not every one. The sample holds approximately 70,000 clones. Sequencing used PBMCs. These receptors were collected from a woman in her 30s in good health and CMV-seronegative.

In DNA, the CDR3 is TGTGCCAGCAGCTTCGAGGGAGAGGGCTACACCTTC. This translates into CASSFEGEGYTF. The chain combines TRBV5-6 with TRBJ1-2, with no clear D. CDR3 length: 12 residues. Deletions cut 2 bases from V and 8 bases from J, with 10 bases between. The V gene's germline CDR1 is SGHDT and CDR2 YYEEEE.

The rearrangement uses TRBV15 and TRBJ1-1; D might be TRBD1 (6 bases). Germline CDR1 is LNHNV and CDR2 is YYDKDF (reference sequence). The CDR3 has 13 amino acids. V lost 4 bases and J 8 bases, leaving 14 bases between the germline ends. The CDR3 bases are TGTGCCACCAGCATGGGACACGTAGGAGAAGCTTTCTTT. This encodes CATSMGHVGEAFF.

This chain joins TRBV27 and TRBJ1-5, with a tentative D call TRBD1 (6 bases). Germline loops: CDR1 MNHEY, CDR2 SMNVEV (reference sequence). The V end was cut by 1 base, the J end by 2 bases, with 12 bases between. CDR3 size: 16 residues. This CDR3 reads CASSLYSNRGNQPQHF. CDR3 nucleotide sequence: TGTGCCAGCAGTTTATATTCTAACAGGGGCAATCAGCCCCAGCATTTT.

The J gene is TRBJ2-7, the V gene TRBV29-1; TRBD2 is a possible D gene (5 bases). The germline CDR1 and CDR2 sequences are SQVTM and ANQGSEA. Trimming shortened V by 0 bases and J by 2 bases, and 11 bases separated the two germline ends. The CDR3 spans 14 residues. CDR3 DNA: TGCAGCGTTGAAGATCGTAGCGCACCCTACGAGCAGTACTTC. Translated: CSVEDRSAPYEQYF.

Comments on this clone: Other nucleotide sequences in the sample specify the same CDR3. The chain carries TRBV6-5 and TRBJ1-1; 9 bases align to TRBD1. J was trimmed by 4 bases and V by 6 bases; bases with no gene match: 3. The CDR3 length is 13 residues. Germline V gene lookup returns CDR1 MNHEY and CDR2 SVGAGI. Here the CDR3 DNA reads TGTGCCAGCAGGGGACAGGGAAGCACTGAAGCTTTCTTT. As protein: CASRGQGSTEAFF.

V and J are TRBV7-6 and TRBJ1-2; D uncertain. The V end was cut by 1 base, the J end by 10 bases, with 13 bases between. This CDR3 is 13 amino acids long. Germline V gene lookup returns CDR1 SGHVS and CDR2 FNYEAQ. The CDR3 bases are TGTGCCAGCAGCTTAGGGCTGCAGACTGACTACACCTTC. Its translation is CASSLGLQTDYTF. Drawing the rest from reference TRBV7-6 and TRBJ1-2, the complete variable domain is GAGVSQSPRYKVTKRGQDVALRCDPISGHVSLYWYRQALGQGPEFLTYFNYEAQQDKSGLPNDRFSAERPEGSISTLTIQRTEQRDSAMYRCASSLGLQTDYTFGSGTRLTVV.

The gene calls are TRBV28 and TRBJ1-2; no firm D call. The CDR3 has 12 residues. V was trimmed by 6 bases and J by 5 bases, leaving 10 bases between them. Germline V gene sequence: CDR1 MDHEN, CDR2 SYDVKM. The CDR3 DNA is TGTGCCAGCAGCCCCCCGTTTTATGGCTACACCTTC. Translating it yields CASSPPFYGYTF.

A remark on this clone: Additional DNA sequences in this sample encode the identical CDR3. The V gene is TRBV7-3, the J gene TRBJ1-1; unclear D gene. Trimming cost V 0 bases and J 0 bases, with 2 bases left between them. Germline CDR1 SGHTA, CDR2 FQGTGA. The CDR3 contains 13 residues. CDR3 in amino acids: CASSLTVNTEAFF. The CDR3 DNA is TGTGCCAGCAGCTTAACCGTGAACACTGAAGCTTTCTTT.

To note about this clone: Other DNA sequences in this specimen translate into the identical CDR3. Here the CDR3 DNA reads TGTGCCAGCTCACCGAGAGAGACCCAGTACTTC. This encodes CASSPRETQYF. The V and J genes are TRBV18 and TRBJ2-5; D call uncertain. CDR1 and CDR2 (germline): KGHSH, LQKENI. With 3 bases removed from V and 4 bases from J, the gap between germline ends came to 3 bases. The CDR3 extends over 11 amino acids.

The J gene is TRBJ1-5, the V gene TRBV6-1, with D unresolved. V was pared by 7 bases and J by 2 bases, with 12 bases between. This CDR3 has 14 residues. Looked up from germline, CDR1 is MNHNS and CDR2 is SASEGT. CDR3 protein: CASMRSSGNQPQHF. CDR3 DNA sequence: TGTGCCAGCATGCGGAGCTCTGGCAATCAGCCCCAGCATTTT.

The chain is built from TRBV6-6 and TRBJ1-5, with 9 bases aligning to TRBD1. There are 15 residues in the CDR3. V was pared by 3 bases and J by 6 bases, with 6 bases of the junction left unmatched. Germline V gene data show CDR1 as MNHNY and CDR2 as SVGAGI (reference sequence). CDR3 sequence (DNA): TGTGCCAGCAGTTATGGGGACAGGGCTGGTCAGCCCCAGCATTTT. Translating it yields CASSYGDRAGQPQHF.

The chain joins TRBV18 to TRBJ2-5, with TRBD1 matching 8 bases. The CDR3 is made up of 15 amino acids. Per germline, CDR1 KGHSH and CDR2 LQKENI. Trimming at V came to 3 bases and at J to 2 bases, leaving 5 bases not matched to a gene. For the CDR3, the DNA is TGTGCCAGCTCACCCGCGGGACAGGCACAAGAGACCCAGTACTTC. As protein: CASSPAGQAQETQYF. Full variable domain (rest looked up from reference TRBV18 and TRBJ2-5): NAGVMQNPRHLVRRRGQEARLRCSPMKGHSHVYWYRQLPEEGLKFMVYLQKENIIDESGMPKERFSAEFPKEGPSILRIQQVVRGDSAAYFCASSPAGQAQETQYFGPGTRLLVL.

The chain uses TRBV19 and TRBJ1-3, with no clear D. CDR3 size: 15 residues. V was trimmed by 3 bases and J by 0 bases, leaving 9 bases between them. Per the germline V gene, CDR1 is LNHDA and CDR2 is SQIVND (reference sequence). The CDR3 protein is CASSIGLSSGNTIYF. The CDR3 DNA sequence: TGTGCCAGTAGTATCGGACTCAGCTCTGGAAACACCATATATTTT.

The rearrangement uses TRBV30 and TRBJ2-4, with D unresolved. The CDR3 runs 12 residues. Trimming shortened V by 0 bases and J by 5 bases, and 5 bases separated the two germline ends. Germline lookup yields CDR1 GTSNPN and CDR2 SVGIG (reference sequence). CDR3 nucleotide sequence: TGTGCCTGGAGTGTTGGAGAAAACATTCAGTACTTC. Its translation: CAWSVGENIQYF.

The chain combines TRBV5-6 with TRBJ1-5; 8 bases align to TRBD1. Germline CDR1 and CDR2: SGHDT and YYEEEE. The CDR3 has 14 residues. V dropped 3 bases and J dropped 3; count of bases not matched to a gene: 2. The CDR3 DNA reads as TGTGCCAGCAGCTCGACAGGGGTCAATCAGCCCCAGCATTTT. Protein sequence: CASSSTGVNQPQHF.

This rearrangement joins TRBV25-1 to TRBJ1-2; the D gene is possibly TRBD1 (5 bases). This CDR3 spans 15 amino acids. Per germline, CDR1 MGHDK and CDR2 SYGVNS. V lost 1 base to trimming and J lost 4 bases, with 13 bases between them. CDR3 loop: CASSESGGDIYGYTF. CDR3 sequence (DNA): TGTGCCAGCAGTGAATCCGGGGGAGATATCTATGGCTACACCTTC.

The chain uses TRBV5-1 and TRBJ2-3; D might be TRBD1 (5 bases). Germline CDR1 is SGHRS and CDR2 is YFSETQ. V was shortened by 7 bases and J by 0 bases, with 9 bases between the two germline ends. The CDR3 spans 13 residues. DNA for the CDR3: TGCGCCAGCGCGCGACAGAGCACAGATACGCAGTATTTT. It encodes CASARQSTDTQYF. The whole variable domain, filled in from reference TRBV5-1 and TRBJ2-3, reads KAGVTQTPRYLIKTRGQQVTLSCSPISGHRSVSWYQQTPGQGLQFLFEYFSETQRNKGNFPGRFSGRQFSNSRSEMNVSTLELGDSALYLCASARQSTDTQYFGPGTRLTVL.

This chain links TRBV19 with TRBJ1-4, with 8 bases matching TRBD1. The CDR3 totals 17 residues. Trimming cost V 5 bases and J 3 bases; bases outside gene matches: 11. Germline-derived CDR1 and CDR2 are LNHDA and SQIVND (reference sequence). CDR3 protein: CASSSRTGGRANEKLFF. Here the CDR3 DNA reads TGTGCCAGTAGTTCACGCACAGGGGGTAGGGCTAATGAAAAACTGTTTTTT. Complete variable domain (other parts from reference TRBV19 and TRBJ1-4): DGGITQSPKYLFRKEGQNVTLSCEQNLNHDAMYWYRQDPGQGLRLIYYSQIVNDFQKGDIAEGYSVSREKKESFPLTVTSAQKNPTAFYLCASSSRTGGRANEKLFFGSGTQLSVL.

The chain links TRBV27 to TRBJ1-4, with D maybe TRBD1 (6 bases). V shed 8 bases and J shed 1 base, with 17 bases lying between them. The CDR3 contains 16 residues. The germline CDR1 and CDR2 sequences are MNHEY and SMNVEV (reference sequence). CDR3 DNA: TGTGCCAGCCCAGTCGGGGGGCCCGGAACTAATGAAAAACTGTTTTTT. It is translated as CASPVGGPGTNEKLFF.

The chain is built from TRBV7-9 and TRBJ2-1; perhaps TRBD2 as D (6 bases). The CDR3 extends over 13 amino acids. In germline, CDR1 is SEHNR, CDR2 FQNEAQ (reference sequence). Trimming stripped 0 bases from V and 8 bases from J, with 8 bases between. The CDR3 nucleotides read TGTGCCAGCAGCTTAGCGGGGGAGGATGAGCAGTTCTTC. Translated: CASSLAGEDEQFF. Supplemented by reference TRBV7-9 and TRBJ2-1, the full variable domain reads DTGVSQNPRHKITKRGQNVTFRCDPISEHNRLYWYRQTLGQGPEFLTYFQNEAQLEKSRLLSDRFSAERPKGSFSTLEIQRTEQGDSAMYLCASSLAGEDEQFFGPGTRLTVL.

The chain employs TRBV5-1 and TRBJ1-2; possible D gene TRBD1, 5 bases. CDR1 SGHRS and CDR2 YFSETQ come from the germline V gene. Trimming left V 4 bases short and J 6 bases short, with 19 bases between. The CDR3 is 15 residues long. CDR3 DNA: TGCGCCAGCAGCCCTCGGGTCAAGGGGTACGATGGCTACACCTTC. Its translation is CASSPRVKGYDGYTF.

The genes are TRBV19 and TRBJ2-7; 11 nucleotides line up with TRBD1. Germline V gene data show CDR1 as LNHDA and CDR2 as SQIVND (reference sequence). The CDR3 is 14 amino acids. V lost 3 bases to trimming and J lost 2 bases; unmatched junction nucleotides: 0. CDR3 in amino acids: CASSMGQGAYEQYF. The DNA of the CDR3 is TGTGCCAGTAGTATGGGACAGGGGGCCTACGAGCAGTACTTC.

The J gene is TRBJ2-7, the V gene TRBV4-3, with 11 bases identical to TRBD1. CDR1 and CDR2 from the germline V gene are LGHNA and YSLEER. The CDR3 length is 15 residues. V trimming: 4 bases; J trimming: 1 base; junction bases outside the gene matches: 3. This CDR3 is CASSPGTGGSYEQYF. CDR3 bases: TGCGCCAGCAGCCCAGGGACAGGGGGATCCTACGAGCAGTACTTC.

The rearrangement uses TRBV20-1 and TRBJ1-1; D perhaps matches TRBD1 (5 bases). V shed 8 bases and J shed 6 bases, with 13 bases lying between them. Germline loops: CDR1 DFQATT, CDR2 SNEGSKA (reference sequence). This CDR3 spans 11 amino acids. In DNA, the CDR3 is TGCAGTAAGGACATCTCGGCTGAAGCTTTCTTT. Encoded protein: CSKDISAEAFF.

J is TRBJ2-7 and V is TRBV7-6, with TRBD2 matching over 8 bases. Germline CDR1 SGHVS, CDR2 FNYEAQ. This CDR3 contains 14 residues. The trim removed 6 bases at V and 2 bases at J, leaving 6 bases unmatched. The CDR3 reads CASSSAGGPYEQYF. CDR3 coding DNA: TGTGCCAGCAGTTCCGCGGGGGGCCCCTACGAGCAGTACTTC.

V is TRBV5-6 and J is TRBJ1-2; D is uncertain. Germline-derived CDR1 and CDR2 are SGHDT and YYEEEE. CDR3 length: 14 amino acids. Trimming removed 4 bases from V and 2 bases from J, with 12 bases in between. CDR3 nucleotides: TGTGCCAGCAGCCCGGACGGAGGGAACTATGGCTACACCTTC. Amino acids: CASSPDGGNYGYTF. The whole variable domain, remainder taken from reference TRBV5-6 and TRBJ1-2, is DAGVTQSPTHLIKTRGQQVTLRCSPKSGHDTVSWYQQALGQGPQFIFQYYEEEERQRGNFPDRFSGHQFPNYSSELNVNALLLGDSALYLCASSPDGGNYGYTFGSGTRLTVV.

The V and J genes are TRBV28 and TRBJ1-1; D is possibly TRBD1 (5 bases). Germline CDR1 and CDR2: MDHEN and SYDVKM. Trimming stripped 2 bases from V and 11 bases from J, with 9 bases between. The CDR3 runs to 11 residues. CDR3 amino acids: CASSLGAWAFF. The CDR3 nucleotides read TGTGCCAGCAGTTTAGGGGCTTGGGCTTTCTTT.

V and J are TRBV13 and TRBJ2-5; perhaps TRBD2 as D (6 bases). Germline CDR1 PRHDT, CDR2 FYEKMQ (reference sequence). V lost 7 bases to trimming and J lost 5 bases, with 14 bases between them. The CDR3 runs to 13 residues. Here the CDR3 reads CASTRGGRETQYF. The CDR3 DNA reads TGTGCCAGCACCCGGGGAGGCCGGGAGACCCAGTACTTC.

This sequence joins TRBV7-6 and TRBJ1-1; TRBD1 aligns across 8 bases. The V and J ends lost 5 bases and 3 bases, in that order; junction bases with no gene match: 14. This CDR3 is 17 amino acids long. The germline V gene encodes CDR1 SGHVS and CDR2 FNYEAQ. CDR3 residues: CASSHDRGDGGYTEAFF. DNA of the CDR3: TGTGCCAGCAGCCACGACAGGGGAGACGGGGGCTACACTGAAGCTTTCTTT.

This sequence joins TRBV7-2 and TRBJ2-3, with 9 bases matching TRBD1. Germline V lookup: CDR1 SGHTA, CDR2 FQGNSA. Trimming removed 8 bases from V and 0 bases from J; junction bases left unmatched: 6. The CDR3 sequence is 15 residues long. CDR3 in amino acids: CASGSGQGSTDTQYF. The CDR3 DNA sequence: TGTGCCAGCGGATCCGGACAGGGGAGCACAGATACGCAGTATTTT. Together with reference TRBV7-2 and TRBJ2-3, the CDR3 gives the full variable domain: GAGVSQSPSNKVTEKGKDVELRCDPISGHTALYWYRQSLGQGLEFLIYFQGNSAPDKSGLPSDRFSAERTGGSVSTLTIQRTQQEDSAVYLCASGSGQGSTDTQYFGPGTRLTVL.